The 26 T cell receptor beta chains in this list originate from one sample, sequenced in a study of PD-L1 blockade in urothelial cancer. Time point denoted: pretreatment peripheral blood. Only in-frame clones appear in the TCRdb table, and some are missing; sequencing was by immunoSEQ multiplex PCR. This table has 95,000 or so clones, around 86% appearing once. Sequences were derived from PBMCs, sampled around atezolizumab (anti-PD-L1) treatment. These receptors all come from a man aged 60-69 years with urothelial cancer.

A note on this clone: The germline gene is not matched at one end of the junction; a read error may be the cause. The chain uses TRBV29-1 and TRBJ2-7; 9 bases align to TRBD1. Looked up from germline, CDR1 is SQVTM and CDR2 is ANQGSEA. The length of the CDR3 is 14 residues. Here the CDR3 DNA reads TGCAGCGTCGAAGACAGGGGGTATTCCTACGAGCAGTACTTC. Its protein is CSVEDRGYSYEQYF.

This chain connects TRBV5-1 to TRBJ1-1; TRBD1 aligns across 7 bases. Trimming at V came to 5 bases and at J to 6 bases, leaving 7 bases not matched to a gene. Per germline, CDR1 SGHRS and CDR2 YFSETQ. The CDR3 covers 13 residues. CDR3 nucleotides: TGCGCCAGCAGACGGGACAGACCTCCTGAAGCTTTCTTT. Translated, it gives CASRRDRPPEAFF.

The chain recombines TRBV11-3 with TRBJ2-3; TRBD2 matches at 11 bases. This CDR3 has 15 amino acids. Per the germline V gene, CDR1 is SGHNT and CDR2 is YENEEA. J lost 3 bases, V lost 5 bases, and 4 bases had no gene match. CDR3 sequence (DNA): TGTGCCAGCAGCCTGACTAGCGGGGTAACAGATACGCAGTATTTT. Its protein is CASSLTSGVTDTQYF.

V usage is TRBV5-6 and J usage is TRBJ1-2, with D possibly being TRBD1 (5 bases). V was shortened by 4 bases and J by 7 bases, with 17 bases between the two germline ends. This CDR3 has 14 amino acids. CDR1 is SGHDT, CDR2 YYEEEE, per germline. The CDR3 is CASSPAGVPGGYTF. The CDR3 DNA reads TGTGCCAGCAGCCCGGCGGGGGTACCCGGTGGCTACACCTTC.

The rearrangement joins TRBV5-1 to TRBJ2-3; D may be TRBD2 (6 bases). Germline CDR1 reads SGHRS; CDR2 reads YFSETQ. CDR3 size: 14 residues. V was pared by 3 bases and J by 0 bases, with 8 bases between. As DNA, the CDR3 is TGCGCCAGCAGCTGGAGGGGAAGCACAGATACGCAGTATTTT. It specifies CASSWRGSTDTQYF.

The rearrangement links TRBV19 to TRBJ1-5; D is unresolved. Germline lookup yields CDR1 LNHDA and CDR2 SQIVND (reference sequence). This CDR3 has 14 residues. Trimming took 4 bases from V and 7 from J, leaving 14 bases between them. In DNA form, the CDR3 reads TGTGCCAGTAGTACCCTCGGCCGAGGACAGCCCCAGCATTTT. It yields the protein CASSTLGRGQPQHF.

V usage is TRBV6-5 and J usage is TRBJ2-1; 12 nucleotides line up with TRBD2. Germline CDR1 MNHEY, CDR2 SVGAGI. J lost 2 bases, V lost 5 bases, and 1 base had no gene match. The CDR3 totals 15 residues. CDR3 DNA sequence: TGTGCCAGCAGTCGACTAGCGGGGGCCTACAATGAGCAGTTCTTC. It translates to CASSRLAGAYNEQFF.

The V gene is TRBV5-5, the J gene TRBJ1-2; D possibly corresponds to TRBD1 (5 bases). Per germline, CDR1 SGHKS and CDR2 YYEKEE (reference sequence). The CDR3 length is 11 residues. Between the trimmed V and J ends, which lost 7 bases and 4 bases, there was a span of 8 bases. The CDR3: CASVGGYGYTF. CDR3 coding DNA: TGTGCCAGCGTGGGGGGCTATGGCTACACCTTC. Variable domain in full (rest from reference TRBV5-5 and TRBJ1-2): DAGVTQSPTHLIKTRGQQVTLRCSPISGHKSVSWYQQVLGQGPQFIFQYYEKEERGRGNFPDRFSARQFPNYSSELNVNALLLGDSALYLCASVGGYGYTFGSGTRLTVV.

This rearrangement joins TRBV5-5 to TRBJ1-2; 9 nucleotides match TRBD1. V was clipped by 3 bases and J by 7 bases; unmatched bases: 16. CDR1 and CDR2 (germline): SGHKS, YYEKEE (reference sequence). This CDR3 has 17 residues. The CDR3 DNA sequence: TGTGCCAGCAGCTACCTTCTTCCGGGACAGGGATTCCCTGGCTACACCTTC. Translated: CASSYLLPGQGFPGYTF.

The rearrangement links TRBV11-2 to TRBJ2-7; tentatively, D is TRBD1 (6 bases). The CDR3 loop spans 15 amino acids. Germline lookup yields CDR1 SGHAT and CDR2 FQNNGV. V was cut by 6 bases and J by 4 bases, with 19 bases left in between. DNA of the CDR3: TGTGCCAGCAGTCGAACCTTGGACAGAACGTACGAGCAGTACTTC. It translates to CASSRTLDRTYEQYF.

The chain is built from TRBV18 and TRBJ2-1; possibly TRBD2 for D (6 bases). There are 15 residues in the CDR3. The V gene lost 0 bases and the J gene lost 9 bases, with 15 bases spanning the gap. CDR1 is KGHSH, CDR2 LQKENI, per germline. CDR3 DNA: TGTGCCAGCTCACCACCGGGGGGATTCTTTGGTGAGCAGTTCTTC. This translates into CASSPPGGFFGEQFF.

The gene calls are TRBV4-1 and TRBJ2-1, with TRBD2 identical over 8 bases. The CDR3 length is 14 residues. Germline CDR1 reads MGHRA; CDR2 reads YSYEKL. After removal of 10 bases from V and 5 bases from J, the junction contained 10 bases not matched to a gene. Here the CDR3 DNA reads TGCGCCACCCGCGGGGGGACGGTTAACAATGAGCAGTTCTTC. Its protein is CATRGGTVNNEQFF.

V and J are TRBV6-1 and TRBJ2-7; TRBD2 agrees at 12 bases. V dropped 4 bases and J dropped 2; count of bases not matched to a gene: 3. The CDR3 contains 15 residues. CDR1 MNHNS and CDR2 SASEGT come from the germline V gene. The CDR3 region has the DNA TGTGCCAGCAGTGGGACTAGCGGGGCAACCTACGAGCAGTACTTC. This sequence encodes CASSGTSGATYEQYF.

This clone was seen more than once but under ten times. The V call is TRBV9, the J call TRBJ1-5; D possibly corresponds to TRBD1 (5 bases). The CDR3 is 15 residues long. Trimming cost V 4 bases and J 5 bases, with 16 bases left between them. The germline V gene encodes CDR1 SGDLS and CDR2 YYNGEE. Written as DNA, the CDR3 is TGTGCCAGCAGCCCAGCCGGGGGGAGCCATCAGCCCCAGCATTTT. This codes for CASSPAGGSHQPQHF.

This clone has more than one count but fewer than ten. V usage is TRBV11-3 and J usage is TRBJ1-4; D unclear. Trimming removed 5 bases from V and 6 bases from J, with 13 bases in between. This CDR3 contains 14 residues. Germline assignment: CDR1 SGHNT and CDR2 YENEEA. CDR3 in amino acids: CASSNTGEDEKLFF. The DNA of the CDR3 is TGTGCCAGCAGCAACACTGGCGAGGATGAAAAACTGTTTTTT.

The V call is TRBV28, the J call TRBJ1-5; D gene unclear. CDR1 is MDHEN, CDR2 SYDVKM, per germline. The ends were cut back, 6 bases at V and 4 bases at J, with 7 bases in the middle. This CDR3 region has 12 residues. CDR3 nucleotide sequence: TGTGCCAGCAGCAAGCCTAATCAGCCCCAGCATTTT. Encoded protein: CASSKPNQPQHF.

This clone was detected only once. The V gene is TRBV25-1, the J gene TRBJ2-7, with TRBD1 matching 7 bases. There are 17 residues in the CDR3. The germline V gene has CDR1 MGHDK and CDR2 SYGVNS. V trimming: 4 bases; J trimming: 8 bases; junction bases outside the gene matches: 20. CDR3 residues: CASSAPDRDDRLRKQYF. The CDR3 bases are TGTGCCAGCAGTGCCCCAGACAGGGATGACCGCCTACGGAAGCAGTACTTC.

V usage is TRBV19 and J usage is TRBJ2-1, with 7 bases aligning to TRBD2. The CDR3 spans 17 residues. Germline V gene data show CDR1 as LNHDA and CDR2 as SQIVND (reference sequence). The junction had 13 bases not matched to a gene; V was cut back by 1 base and J by 7 bases. CDR3 nucleotide sequence: TGTGCCAGTAGTATAGCCCCCCTCGCGGGAGACGTGAATGAGCAGTTCTTC. As protein: CASSIAPLAGDVNEQFF.

This rearrangement joins TRBV7-8 to TRBJ2-7, with 8 bases matching TRBD1. V trimming: 1 base; J trimming: 2 bases; junction bases outside the gene matches: 13. Per germline, CDR1 SGHVS and CDR2 FQNEAQ. The CDR3 runs to 18 residues. CDR3 residues: CASSLEVRAGGWTYEQYF. DNA for the CDR3: TGTGCCAGCAGCTTAGAGGTCCGGGCAGGGGGCTGGACCTACGAGCAGTACTTC.

The chain recombines TRBV2 with TRBJ2-1; D is unclear. Trimming removed 3 bases from V and 2 bases from J, with 11 bases in between. The CDR3 is made up of 15 amino acids. Germline loops: CDR1 SNHLY, CDR2 FYNNEI. CDR3 DNA: TGTGCCAGCAGTGAGGGCACAGCAACCTACAATGAGCAGTTCTTC. It specifies CASSEGTATYNEQFF. Full variable domain (remainder filled in from reference TRBV2 and TRBJ2-1): EPEVTQTPSHQVTQMGQEVILRCVPISNHLYFYWYRQILGQKVEFLVSFYNNEISEKSEIFDDQFSVERPDGSNFTLKIRSTKLEDSAMYFCASSEGTATYNEQFFGPGTRLTVL.

This clone was picked up a small number of times. The chain carries TRBV5-4 and TRBJ1-4, with D unclear. V dropped 4 bases and J dropped 0 bases, with 7 bases sitting between them. The germline V gene has CDR1 SGHNT and CDR2 YYREEE (reference sequence). The CDR3 is made up of 14 amino acids. CDR3: CASSPGATNEKLFF. The CDR3, as DNA: TGTGCCAGCAGCCCCGGTGCAACTAATGAAAAACTGTTTTTT.

The rearrangement links TRBV6-4 to TRBJ2-6; 9 nucleotides align to TRBD1. Per germline, CDR1 MRHNA and CDR2 SNTAGT. The CDR3 covers 15 residues. V lost 4 bases to trimming and J lost 9 bases; unmatched junction nucleotides: 7. CDR3: CASSAGQGPLNVLTF. The CDR3 DNA reads TGTGCCAGCAGTGCGGGACAGGGTCCCCTCAACGTCCTGACTTTC.

This sequence joins TRBV6-5 and TRBJ1-3, with TRBD1 identical over 8 bases. The junction had 9 bases not matched to a gene; V was cut back by 7 bases and J by 4 bases. Per germline, CDR1 MNHEY and CDR2 SVGAGI. This CDR3 comprises 15 residues. In DNA form, the CDR3 reads TGTGCCAGCAAACAATCAGGGGGCGCGGGAAACACCATATATTTT. This sequence encodes CASKQSGGAGNTIYF.

The chain links TRBV5-1 to TRBJ2-4; the match to TRBD1 covers 9 bases. The trim removed 4 bases at V and 0 bases at J, leaving 5 bases unmatched. The CDR3 spans 16 residues. Germline V gene lookup returns CDR1 SGHRS and CDR2 YFSETQ. CDR3 sequence: CASSPGQGIAKNIQYF. The DNA of the CDR3 is TGCGCCAGCAGCCCGGGACAGGGAATAGCCAAAAACATTCAGTACTTC. The full variable domain, its missing parts supplied by reference TRBV5-1 and TRBJ2-4, is KAGVTQTPRYLIKTRGQQVTLSCSPISGHRSVSWYQQTPGQGLQFLFEYFSETQRNKGNFPGRFSGRQFSNSRSEMNVSTLELGDSALYLCASSPGQGIAKNIQYFGAGTRLSVL.

This clone has just a few counts. V is TRBV5-1 and J is TRBJ2-5; 10 bases line up with TRBD1. Germline lookup yields CDR1 SGHRS and CDR2 YFSETQ. Losses at the gene ends were 4 bases for V and 3 bases for J; bases not matched to a gene: 9. This CDR3 spans 16 amino acids. This chain's CDR3 is CASSPGGQGGKETQYF. Here the CDR3 DNA reads TGCGCCAGCAGCCCCGGCGGACAGGGGGGAAAAGAGACCCAGTACTTC.

The chain recombines TRBV7-2 with TRBJ2-5; D is perhaps TRBD2 (5 bases). Deletions cut 5 bases from V and 4 bases from J, with 11 bases between. CDR1 and CDR2 from the germline V gene are SGHTA and FQGNSA. This CDR3 has 13 amino acids. CDR3 bases: TGTGCCAGCAGCCCCCCCGGAGGAGAGACCCAGTACTTC. Translated: CASSPPGGETQYF.